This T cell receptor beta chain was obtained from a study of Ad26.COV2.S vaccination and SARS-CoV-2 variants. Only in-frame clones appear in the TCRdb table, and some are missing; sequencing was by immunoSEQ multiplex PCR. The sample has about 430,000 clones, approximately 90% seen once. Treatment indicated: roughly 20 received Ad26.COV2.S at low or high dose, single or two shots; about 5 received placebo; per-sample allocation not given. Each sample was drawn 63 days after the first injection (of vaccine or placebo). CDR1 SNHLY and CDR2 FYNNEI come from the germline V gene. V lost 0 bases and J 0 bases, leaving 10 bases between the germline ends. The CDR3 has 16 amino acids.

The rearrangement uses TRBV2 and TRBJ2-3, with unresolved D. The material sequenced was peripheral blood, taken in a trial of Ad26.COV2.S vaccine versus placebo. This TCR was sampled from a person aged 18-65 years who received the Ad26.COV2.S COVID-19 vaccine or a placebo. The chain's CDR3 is CASSEALSGSTDTQYF. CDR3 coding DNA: TGTGCCAGCAGTGAAGCGCTCTCCGGGAGCACAGATACGCAGTATTTT.